This is a list of T cell receptor beta chains from one sample in a study of blood T cell repertoires in COVID-19. Method: immunoSEQ multiplex PCR; TCRdb's copy keeps in-frame clones and lacks some. The sample carries about 47,000 clones, around 84% recorded once. Sequencing was carried out using peripheral blood. Receptors originate from a man aged 45-60 years with acute or convalescent COVID-19. Both conserved end residues are trimmed from each CDR3. For some rows the clone size is stated as once, few or many, or as a class when expanded; others skip it.

J gene,V gene,clone size,CDR3 protein
TRBJ2-2,TRBV10-1,-,ASSEATNTGELF
TRBJ2-2,TRBV5-1,-,ASRPVDRGRTGELF
TRBJ1-1,TRBV27,once,ASSLRTAEAF
TRBJ1-2,TRBV14,-,ASSLPEHTGNYGYT
TRBJ2-1,TRBV9,once,ASSVAPSGGGYNEQF
TRBJ1-2,TRBV6-5,-,ASSPRINYGYT
TRBJ1-4,TRBV2,-,ASKDRDMNEKLF
TRBJ2-3,TRBV27,-,ASSFLSGTDTQY
TRBJ1-2,TRBV7-9,-,ASNPPRDRGSSNYGYT
TRBJ1-1,TRBV18,-,ASSPAGGGDTEAF
TRBJ2-1,TRBV3-1/TRBV3-2,-,ASSQPGLAKGEEQF
TRBJ1-3,TRBV19,once,ASSIGGGAGNTIY
TRBJ1-2,TRBV7-9,-,ASSYPGTGFLGYT
TRBJ1-2,TRBV28,-,ASSPPGQGQRGYT
TRBJ2-3,TRBV5-1,-,ASSLQGLPDTQY
TRBJ2-2,TRBV13,-,ASSSSQNTGELF
TRBJ2-6,TRBV7-2,-,ASSPGGSGANVLT
TRBJ2-1,TRBV4-3,-,ASSQGTSGWSEQF
TRBJ2-5,TRBV5-1,-,ASSLSTVQETQY
TRBJ1-6,TRBV28,-,ASSSALGTTDNSPLH
TRBJ2-1,TRBV5-4,-,ASTQRRGGGNEQF
TRBJ2-3,TRBV29-1,-,SVEETTDTQY
TRBJ2-5,TRBV7-2,-,ASSLRGGGRETQY
TRBJ2-1,TRBV11-3,-,ASSPRTSGSRNEQF
TRBJ2-1,TRBV5-4,once,ATKSVIYNEQF
TRBJ2-2,TRBV7-6,once,ASSLALTGGFGELF
TRBJ2-7,TRBV24-1,once,ATSWTGDEQY
TRBJ1-5,TRBV28,-,ASSFRGLGQPQH
TRBJ1-4,TRBV7-6,-,ASSQRTGGEKLF
TRBJ2-7,TRBV11-2,-,ASSYQGFGHEQY
TRBJ2-3,TRBV28,-,ASSSRGVAQY
TRBJ2-3,TRBV5-5,-,ASSLIGDKNTDTQY
TRBJ2-1,TRBV2,once,ASSDAPGTSPYNEQF
TRBJ2-4,TRBV7-2,-,ASSLGQRNIQY
TRBJ2-4,TRBV5-6,once,ASSAPGHLNGIQY
TRBJ1-6,TRBV2,once,ASRSTGVYNSPLH
TRBJ1-3,TRBV4-1,-,ASSGRKGTGGPSGNTIY
TRBJ1-5,TRBV27,-,ASSSTATGSQPQH
TRBJ2-5,TRBV3-1/TRBV3-2,-,ASSQGTRGGRGETQY
TRBJ1-2,TRBV24-1,-,ATSDPGRTAESENYGYT